This T cell receptor (beta chain) is drawn from a study of shared clonotypes between healthy human individuals (dated by TCRdb to the early 2020s). Background on the whole study: A few men and two women, aged 18 to 49 years, made up the cohort. Blood TCR repertoires of about five healthy adults were deeply sequenced to estimate repertoire size and the extent of clonotype sharing between individuals. Each donor's leukapheresis produced roughly between roughly 0.94 and 9.5 billion PBMCs. Different laboratories and diverse techniques were used to prepare libraries and sequence TCR repertoires, to increase sequencing depth and limit assay-specific biases. For each donor, three plates each were used for CD4 naive and CD4 memory, two plates were used for CD8 naive, and one plate was used for CD8 memory. On the study overall, not on this receptor specifically: Because the study included a small number of donors, the genetic and exposure-history diversity represented was limited. Sampling was restricted to blood, and TCR repertoires in tissue are likely to differ from TCR repertoires in blood. Based on pairwise subsampling, the degree of clonotype sharing among donors was expected to be affected by sequencing depth. Clonotypes shared by all four sorted-subset donors showed higher generation probabilities than non-shared clonotypes. Incomplete sequencing was indicated by rarefaction of sorted-subset datasets, despite the large sequencing depth. Naive subsets generally had larger estimated clonotype richness than memory subsets. When several donors were compared, the shared fraction of clonotypes was about 5% for naive CD4, less than 4% for naive CD8, 2.3% for memory CD4, and around 0.37% for memory CD8.

Using the deep immunoSEQ assay, TCR CDR3 regions were amplified from genomic DNA by multiplex PCR. Extracted genomic DNA from each cell subset was spread evenly across all wells of several immunoSEQ 96-well plates, with each plate serving as a replicate. For sorted subsets, roughly 200 ng genomic DNA, equal to tens of thousands of T cell genomes, was loaded into each replicate PCR. Purified libraries were quantified with a Qubit 3.0 fluorometer, sized on a Bioanalyzer 2100, and re-quantified with the KAPA Library Quantification kit. Each immunoSEQ 96-well plate was sequenced on its own single-read 150-cycle Illumina NextSeq 550 flow cell. The published analysis was carried out like this. The immunoSEQ output contained only junctional sequences without quality scores, so filtering could not match that applied to full-length reads. Sequences were annotated with PyIR, a Python wrapper for IgBLAST v1.9, and V/J genes and CDR3 were assigned using IMGT germline references. Any read was removed if the V/J assignment was weak (E-value above 1e-6), the CDR3 was missing, or the read contained stop codons, out-of-frame junctions, or ambiguous translated residues. V3J clonotypes were defined as sequences sharing the same inferred V gene, J gene, and CDR3 amino acid sequence. Percentage overlap between repertoires was calculated by dividing the number of shared unique clonotypes by the size of the smaller repertoire. RTK rarefaction, the Chao1 estimator, and Recon v2.1 estimates of unobserved clonotypes were used to assess repertoire richness. OLGA was used to compute generation probabilities for all TCRbeta clonotypes that the gDNA method yielded from a few donors. TCRdb limited this immuneACCESS table to in-frame rearrangements with V and J called. A share of clones is missing; checked studies link under half to unresolved V genes, and the rest is unexplained. V and J calls and clone size come straight from that table; D and trimming were deduced from the DNA. The sample includes some 2,000,000 clones, with approximately 94% observed a single time. The ten largest clonotypes hold around 1.1% of the sample.

CD8 naive samples were CD45RO-negative cells positively selected for CCR7, giving a CD45RA+CCR7+ population that excluded TemRA cells. The donors were healthy, HIV-negative adults with no recently reported acute infections or vaccinations. Only Caucasian adults living in Nashville, Tennessee, USA were represented among the donors. After blood collection by leukapheresis, PBMCs were isolated using Ficoll-Histopaque density gradient centrifugation and then cryopreserved in the vapor phase of liquid nitrogen. Analytical flow cytometry was used to check the purity and quantity of each magnetically sorted T cell population. Genomic DNA was isolated from each sorted fraction and quantified by UV absorbance on a Nanodrop 2000c. Notes on this clone: Its antigen is still unknown. There are no base qualities to consult, and no much larger clone falls within one base.

The germline V and J ends show losses of 5 bases and 5 bases respectively, and no gene match explains 7 bases of the junction. Its CDR3 holds 15 amino acids, cysteine through phenylalanine. Left in the record is the CDR3 DNA by itself, 45 bases read in frame from the first base. CDR1 is given as SEHNR and CDR2 as FQNEAQ, both from the germline V gene (reference sequence). The sample was naive CD8+ T cells sorted from blood. The cell subset or site tag for this specimen amounts to: CD45RA+CCR7+. Recombination connected TRBV7-9 to TRBJ2-7, and TRBD1 matches 12 of the central bases. The source is a man younger than 35 in good health. The CDR3 region: CASSNRDRGRNEQYF. The DNA sequence reads TGTGCCAGCAGCAACCGGGACAGGGGGCGAAACGAGCAGTACTTC.